The sequence of this T cell receptor beta chain was determined in a study of shared clonotypes between healthy human individuals. Study background: The study used three CD4 naive, three CD4 memory, two CD8 naive and one CD8 memory plate per donor.

A deep-level run was used for the assay. This table comes from immunoSEQ multiplex PCR, and its TCRdb copy is limited to in-frame clones, with some not included. The table includes a few million clones, 90% to 95% detected once. The study's findings and limits: Relative to clonotypes present in all four donors, those not shared had lower generation probabilities.

Worth noting for this clone: What it recognizes is unknown.

Germline V CDR1 and CDR2: SGHVS, FQNEAQ. This CDR3 contains 15 residues. Trimming at V came to 5 bases and at J to 5 bases, leaving 8 bases not matched to a gene. The receptor's source is a man between 18 and 35 years old in good health. Some clones in this sample may be carry-over from other donors' samples. The rearrangement joins TRBV7-8 to TRBJ2-2; 7 bases fit TRBD2. Input material: naive CD4+ T cells from PBMCs. Subset in this sample: CD45RA+ positively selected. The CDR3 reads CASSLRGSGTGELFF. DNA for the CDR3: TGTGCCAGCAGCCTCCGCGGGAGTGGTACCGGGGAGCTGTTTTTT.